Listed below are T cell receptor beta chains from one sample, sequenced in a study of T cells in Graves' hyperthyroidism and ophthalmopathy. In TCRdb, the multiplex PCR reads were re-called with MiXCR into one record per CDR3 protein. The table records 200,000 to 300,000 distinct CDR3 sequences, 16% of them present only once. Sequencing was carried out using blood. Receptors originate from a woman aged 18-30 years with Graves' ophthalmopathy. Both conserved end residues are part of each CDR3. D genes are given only for firm matches. Rows give clone size only sometimes, using once, few, many, or a class for an expanded clone.

j_call v_call clone_size d_call cdr3_aa cdr3_nt
TRBJ2-1 TRBV7-2 many . CASSLRASYNEQFF TGTGCCAGCAGCTTAAGGGCATCCTACAATGAGCAGTTCTTC
TRBJ2-1 TRBV6-5 . TRBD2 CASSYSGSSGIFEQFF TGTGCCAGCAGTTACTCGGGATCTAGCGGGATTTTTGAGCAGTTCTTC
TRBJ1-2 TRBV7-9 many TRBD1 CASSYRGDGYTF TGTGCCAGCAGCTACAGGGGAGATGGCTACACCTTC
TRBJ2-7 TRBV27 many TRBD1 CASSLSGTGYEQYF TGTGCCAGCAGTTTATCCGGGACAGGCTACGAGCAGTACTTC
TRBJ1-1 TRBV9 many TRBD1 CASSVMDRVTEAFF TGTGCCAGCAGCGTCATGGACAGGGTCACTGAAGCTTTCTTT
TRBJ2-7 TRBV4-1 many TRBD1 CASSQVQGGRYEQYF TGCGCCAGCAGCCAAGTACAGGGGGGACGCTACGAGCAGTACTTC
TRBJ1-2 TRBV19 few TRBD1 CASKITGANYGYTF TGTGCCAGTAAGATAACAGGGGCCAACTATGGCTACACCTTC
TRBJ2-3 TRBV7-3 . TRBD2 CARLSSGSRTDTQYF TGTGCCAGGTTATCTAGCGGGAGTAGAACAGATACGCAGTATTTT
TRBJ2-7 TRBV4-3 . TRBD2 CASSQDPASGTYEQYF TGCGCCAGCAGCCAAGATCCGGCTAGCGGGACCTACGAGCAGTACTTC
TRBJ1-1 TRBV5-5 many TRBD1 CASSGGQGTLGTEAFF TGTGCCAGCAGCGGGGGACAGGGGACTTTAGGCACTGAAGCTTTCTTT
TRBJ2-7 TRBV6-1 many TRBD2 CASVLAGVYEQYF TGTGCCAGCGTTCTAGCGGGAGTTTACGAGCAGTACTTC
TRBJ2-7 TRBV11-3 many . CASSLPGPYEQYF TGTGCCAGCAGCTTACCAGGGCCCTACGAGCAGTACTTC
TRBJ2-7 TRBV10-3 many . CAISEDRTYEQYF TGTGCCATCAGCGAGGACCGCACCTACGAGCAGTACTTC
TRBJ2-7 TRBV20-1 many . CSAARSEPGLEQYF TGCAGTGCCGCGAGAAGCGAACCGGGGCTCGAGCAGTACTTC
TRBJ1-4 TRBV28 many . CASSLLRSNEKLFF TGTGCCAGCAGTTTGCTACGGTCTAATGAAAAACTGTTTTTT
TRBJ1-2 TRBV6-1 many TRBD1 CASTDRGSYYGYTF TGTGCCAGCACGGACAGGGGGTCCTACTATGGCTACACCTTC